The 27 T cell receptor beta chains in this list originate from one sample, sequenced in a study of T cells in localized non-small cell lung cancer. Profiling relied on immunoSEQ multiplex PCR, and the TCRdb table lists in-frame clones only, not all of them. Among approximately 1,100 clones listed, approximately 31% were seen once. This specimen was normal lung tissue next to the tumor, taken before any cancer treatment. The receptors stem from a man aged 35-75 years with stage I squamous cell lung carcinoma.

This clone turned up a few times. This chain connects TRBV11-3 to TRBJ2-7; 8 nucleotides match TRBD1. Losses at the gene ends were 8 bases for V and 6 bases for J; bases not matched to a gene: 15. Germline V gene lookup returns CDR1 SGHNT and CDR2 YENEEA. CDR3 length equals 15 residues. The CDR3 DNA is TGTGCCAGCGAGACAGGGGAAACCCGGCTGAGCGAGCAGTACTTC. This sequence encodes CASETGETRLSEQYF.

The rearrangement links TRBV29-1 to TRBJ2-1; 7 bases map to TRBD1. CDR1 is SQVTM and CDR2 is ANQGSEA in the germline V gene. This CDR3 region has 14 residues. V dropped 2 bases and J dropped 5; count of bases not matched to a gene: 6. CDR3 protein: CSVENRGVHNEQFF. CDR3 in DNA: TGCAGCGTTGAAAACAGGGGAGTCCACAATGAGCAGTTCTTC.

The chain couples TRBV11-3 to TRBJ2-3; 8 bases agree with TRBD1. The trim removed 5 bases at V and 5 bases at J, leaving 6 bases unmatched. The germline gives CDR1 SGHNT, CDR2 YENEEA. There are 14 residues in the CDR3. In DNA, the CDR3 is TGTGCCAGCAGCATCCGACAGGGGAGAGATACGCAGTATTTT. It yields the protein CASSIRQGRDTQYF.

By frequency in the sample, this clone is large. The rearrangement uses TRBV9 and TRBJ1-4; perhaps TRBD1 as D (5 bases). CDR3 length equals 14 residues. The V end was cut by 6 bases, the J end by 4 bases, with 13 bases between. CDR1 and CDR2 from the germline V gene are SGDLS and YYNGEE. The CDR3 here is CASKWGTYNEKLFF. CDR3 in DNA: TGTGCCAGCAAATGGGGGACGTATAATGAAAAACTGTTTTTT.

The chain is built from TRBV5-1 and TRBJ2-7; 7 bases match TRBD1. V lost 0 bases to trimming and J lost 5 bases; unmatched junction nucleotides: 5. CDR3 length equals 14 residues. Looked up from germline, CDR1 is SGHRS and CDR2 is YFSETQ. CDR3 nucleotide sequence: TGCGCCAGCAGCTTGGAGAGACAGGGTGACGAGCAGTACTTC. Protein sequence: CASSLERQGDEQYF.

The rearrangement links TRBV23-1 to TRBJ1-4; possible D gene TRBD1, 5 bases. TRBV23-1 is treated as an ORF (open reading frame) with a function not yet certain. The CDR3 has 15 amino acids. Trimming took off 9 bases at V and 6 bases at J, with 20 bases between the two ends. The CDR3 reads CARTQTGHRDEKLFF. The CDR3 DNA follows: TGCGCCAGAACTCAAACAGGTCATAGGGATGAAAAACTGTTTTTT.

By sample share, this clone is large. The chain is built from TRBV7-2 and TRBJ1-2; no clear D gene. The CDR3 sequence is 13 residues long. Germline V CDR1 and CDR2: SGHTA, FQGNSA. Deletions cut 8 bases from V and 2 bases from J, with 12 bases between. Here the CDR3 DNA reads TGTGCCAGCCGCACCGACCTAAACTATGGCTACACCTTC. Translating gives CASRTDLNYGYTF.

The chain recombines TRBV30 with TRBJ2-2; no clear D gene. This CDR3 is built from 13 residues. Germline loops: CDR1 GTSNPN, CDR2 SVGIG (reference sequence). Deletions cut 3 bases from V and 2 bases from J, with 7 bases between. The CDR3 nucleotides are TGTGCCTGGAGAACCGCAAACACCGGGGAGCTGTTTTTT. Amino acids: CAWRTANTGELFF. Filled out from reference TRBV30 and TRBJ2-2, the complete variable domain reads SQTIHQWPATLVQPVGSPLSLECTVEGTSNPNLYWYRQAAGRGLQLLFYSVGIGQISSEVPQNLSASRPQDRQFILSSKKLLLSDSGFYLCAWRTANTGELFFGEGSRLTVL.

The rearrangement joins TRBV18 to TRBJ2-2; no definite D call. V shed 3 bases and J shed 3 bases, with 14 bases lying between them. This CDR3 contains 16 residues. Germline assignment: CDR1 KGHSH and CDR2 LQKENI. CDR3 in amino acids: CASSPFEAAHTGELFF. The CDR3 nucleotides are TGTGCCAGCTCACCGTTCGAGGCAGCTCACACCGGGGAGCTGTTTTTT. The full variable domain, completed using reference TRBV18 and TRBJ2-2, is NAGVMQNPRHLVRRRGQEARLRCSPMKGHSHVYWYRQLPEEGLKFMVYLQKENIIDESGMPKERFSAEFPKEGPSILRIQQVVRGDSAAYFCASSPFEAAHTGELFFGEGSRLTVL.

The chain has TRBV18 and TRBJ2-7; 14 bases line up with TRBD2. The length of the CDR3 is 19 residues. Germline assignment: CDR1 KGHSH and CDR2 LQKENI. V shed 3 bases, J shed 1 base, and the junction held 11 bases outside the gene matches. In DNA form, the CDR3 reads TGTGCCAGCTCACCTCGACCGGGACTAGCGGGGGCCGGATCCTACGAGCAGTACTTC. It encodes CASSPRPGLAGAGSYEQYF.

This chain connects TRBV19 to TRBJ2-1; 7 bases line up with TRBD1. Trimming cost V 4 bases and J 4 bases; bases outside gene matches: 7. CDR3 size: 15 residues. In germline, CDR1 is LNHDA, CDR2 SQIVND (reference sequence). The CDR3 coding sequence is TGTGCCAGTAGTAATGGCCAGGGGGTATACAATGAGCAGTTCTTC. It is translated as CASSNGQGVYNEQFF. The full variable domain, in which reference TRBV19 and TRBJ2-1 provide the parts outside the CDR3, is DGGITQSPKYLFRKEGQNVTLSCEQNLNHDAMYWYRQDPGQGLRLIYYSQIVNDFQKGDIAEGYSVSREKKESFPLTVTSAQKNPTAFYLCASSNGQGVYNEQFFGPGTRLTVL.

V and J are TRBV29-1 and TRBJ1-1; D remains ambiguous. The V end lost 6 bases, the J end lost 2 bases, and 10 bases lay between the germline ends. This CDR3 is built from 12 residues. Germline lookup yields CDR1 SQVTM and CDR2 ANQGSEA. DNA of the CDR3: TGCAGCGTGAGGCTACTAAACACTGAAGCTTTCTTT. Its protein is CSVRLLNTEAFF.

The chain uses TRBV19 and TRBJ2-7, with 7 bases aligning to TRBD1. Germline CDR1 and CDR2: LNHDA and SQIVND (reference sequence). The CDR3 loop spans 14 amino acids. V dropped 3 bases and J dropped 2; count of bases not matched to a gene: 4. In DNA form, the CDR3 reads TGTGCCAGTAGTATCACAGGGGACGCCTACGAGCAGTACTTC. This gives the protein CASSITGDAYEQYF.

The chain uses TRBV28 and TRBJ2-5; TRBD1 is a possible D gene (6 bases). Germline CDR1 MDHEN, CDR2 SYDVKM. Trimming took 5 bases from V and 5 from J, leaving 24 bases between them. The length of the CDR3 is 17 residues. The CDR3 sequence: CASSPAYPGQKWETQYF. CDR3 sequence (DNA): TGTGCCAGCAGTCCCGCCTATCCGGGACAAAAATGGGAGACCCAGTACTTC. Filled out from reference TRBV28 and TRBJ2-5, the complete variable domain reads DVKVTQSSRYLVKRTGEKVFLECVQDMDHENMFWYRQDPGLGLRLIYFSYDVKMKEKGDIPEGYSVSREKKERFSLILESASTNQTSMYLCASSPAYPGQKWETQYFGPGTRLLVL.

This clone was observed a few times. V gene TRBV9 combines with J gene TRBJ2-1; D is possibly TRBD1 (9 bases). V was cut by 4 bases and J by 4 bases, with 15 bases left in between. From germline, CDR1 is SGDLS and CDR2 YYNGEE. CDR3 size: 15 residues. CDR3 in amino acids: CASSFSGTGYNEQFF. The CDR3, as DNA: TGTGCCAGCAGCTTTAGCGGGACAGGGTACAATGAGCAGTTCTTC. Complete variable domain (other parts from reference TRBV9 and TRBJ2-1): DSGVTQTPKHLITATGQRVTLRCSPRSGDLSVYWYQQSLDQGLQFLIQYYNGEERAKGNILERFSAQQFPDLHSELNLSSLELGDSALYFCASSFSGTGYNEQFFGPGTRLTVL.

This clone was counted a few times. The chain recombines TRBV15 with TRBJ2-3, with 15 positions matching TRBD2. With 1 base clipped from V and 5 bases from J, the junction kept 7 bases outside the gene matches. Germline V lookup: CDR1 LNHNV, CDR2 YYDKDF (reference sequence). CDR3 length: 18 residues. CDR3 in DNA: TGTGCCACCAGCAGAGCTCCCCCGGGACTAGCGGGGGGAGATACGCAGTATTTT. Its protein is CATSRAPPGLAGGDTQYF.

V usage is TRBV7-1 and J usage is TRBJ2-1; tentatively, D is TRBD1 or TRBD2 (6 bases each). TRBV7-1 is identified as an open reading frame with a role that is uncertain. Trimming removed 5 bases from V and 5 bases from J, with 19 bases in between. This CDR3 contains 16 residues. The CDR3 coding sequence is TGTGCCAGCAGCCCCCATGGAGGGGGTCTGGACAATGAGCAGTTCTTC. Its protein product is CASSPHGGGLDNEQFF.

The chain carries TRBV6-7 and TRBJ2-5, with D perhaps assigned TRBD1 or TRBD2 (5 bases each). TRBV6-7 is reported as an ORF; its role is uncertain. The V end lost 2 bases, the J end lost 5 bases, and 9 bases lay between the germline ends. The CDR3 loop spans 13 amino acids. The CDR3 protein is CASSYQGEETQYF. DNA of the CDR3: TGTGCCAGCAGTTACCAGGGAGAGGAGACCCAGTACTTC.

This chain connects TRBV30 to TRBJ2-7; tentative D call: TRBD2 (6 bases). V gave up 0 bases and J gave up 3 bases, with 30 bases separating them. This CDR3 is 20 amino acids long. Germline V lookup: CDR1 GTSNPN, CDR2 SVGIG (reference sequence). The CDR3 loop reads CAWSVWRGGQGVRGYYEQYF. The CDR3 bases are TGTGCCTGGAGTGTATGGAGGGGCGGGCAGGGAGTCCGAGGGTACTACGAGCAGTACTTC.

The gene calls are TRBV28 and TRBJ2-5, with 7 bases identical to TRBD1. Germline CDR1 MDHEN, CDR2 SYDVKM. The CDR3 is 14 amino acids. V lost 5 bases to trimming and J lost 4 bases; unmatched junction nucleotides: 7. CDR3 in amino acids: CASSKSQGRETQYF. The CDR3 DNA reads as TGTGCCAGCAGTAAGTCACAGGGGAGAGAGACCCAGTACTTC. Variable domain in full (rest from reference TRBV28 and TRBJ2-5): DVKVTQSSRYLVKRTGEKVFLECVQDMDHENMFWYRQDPGLGLRLIYFSYDVKMKEKGDIPEGYSVSREKKERFSLILESASTNQTSMYLCASSKSQGRETQYFGPGTRLLVL.

The V call is TRBV5-1, the J call TRBJ2-4; D uncertain. V lost 4 bases and J lost 7, with 18 bases in between. Per the germline V gene, CDR1 is SGHRS and CDR2 is YFSETQ. The CDR3 loop spans 15 amino acids. CDR3 nucleotides: TGCGCCAGCAGCCCCGAAATGGACCCGAGGAACATTCAGTACTTC. Translated: CASSPEMDPRNIQYF.

By proportion, this clone is hyperexpanded. The rearrangement uses TRBV11-3 and TRBJ2-2; tentatively, D is TRBD1 (6 bases). This CDR3 is built from 16 residues. Germline values: CDR1 SGHNT, CDR2 YENEEA. V was clipped by 5 bases and J by 4 bases, with 17 bases between them. CDR3 in amino acids: CASSPGTTIPTGELFF. In DNA, the CDR3 is TGTGCCAGCAGCCCCGGGACAACGATCCCCACCGGGGAGCTGTTTTTT.

This clone was recorded a few times. This chain connects TRBV6-8 to TRBJ2-7; D is possibly TRBD1 or TRBD2 (6 bases each). CDR1 and CDR2 from the germline V gene are MNHGY and SAAAGT. The germline V and J ends were trimmed by 8 bases and 4 bases, with 12 bases remaining between them. This CDR3 has 12 residues. The CDR3: CASGGTSYEQYF. The CDR3 region has the DNA TGTGCCAGCGGGGGGACAAGTTACGAGCAGTACTTC.

This clone showed up just a few times. V and J are TRBV6-8 and TRBJ1-1; D perhaps matches TRBD1 (6 bases). The CDR3 has 15 amino acids. V was cut by 0 bases and J by 6 bases, with 14 bases left in between. Germline values: CDR1 MNHGY, CDR2 SAAAGT. The CDR3 loop is CASSYSDRGRSEAFF. In nucleotides, the CDR3 is TGTGCCAGCAGTTACTCGGACAGAGGTCGATCTGAAGCTTTCTTT.

CDR3 region: CASSVSGTGGNEQFF. In DNA form, the CDR3 reads TGTGCCAGCAGCGTTTCCGGGACAGGGGGCAATGAGCAGTTCTTC. The rearrangement joins TRBV9 to TRBJ2-1, with 11 bases matching TRBD1. The CDR3 contains 15 residues. V lost 2 bases to trimming and J lost 6 bases; unmatched junction nucleotides: 4. From germline, CDR1 is SGDLS and CDR2 YYNGEE.

There are a few counts of this clone. The sequence runs out 1 residue before the end of the CDR3; the remainder is reconstructed from the germline J gene. The chain recombines TRBV10-3 with TRBJ1-4, with D uncertain. CDR1 is ENHRY, CDR2 SYGVKD, per germline. The V gene lost 0 bases and the J gene lost 8 bases, with 4 bases spanning the gap. The CDR3 sequence is 12 residues long. CDR3 bases read: TGTGCCATCAGTGAGTCGGGAGAAAAACTGTTT. This codes for CAISESGEKLF. The CDR3 in its entirety is CAISESGEKLFF.

J is TRBJ1-1 and V is TRBV11-3; D unclear. The CDR3 loop spans 14 amino acids. CDR1 is SGHNT and CDR2 is YENEEA in the germline V gene. V lost 0 bases, J lost 0 bases, and 5 bases lay in between. The CDR3 spells CASSLEQLNTEAFF. The CDR3 bases are TGTGCCAGCAGCTTAGAACAACTGAACACTGAAGCTTTCTTT. Full variable domain (remainder filled in from reference TRBV11-3 and TRBJ1-1): EAGVVQSPRYKIIEKKQPVAFWCNPISGHNTLYWYLQNLGQGPELLIRYENEEAVDDSQLPKDRFSAERLKGVDSTLKIQPAELGDSAVYLCASSLEQLNTEAFFGQGTRLTVV.